This T cell receptor (beta chain) was sequenced for a study of chemoradiotherapy in HPV16-positive cancers. Clones were sequenced by immunoSEQ multiplex PCR, and TCRdb holds only the in-frame ones, with some missing. This sample has 5,600 or so clones, with 76% found just once. The CDR3 runs 14 residues. The germline gives CDR1 SGDLS, CDR2 YYNGEE. V lost 0 bases, J lost 9 bases, and 1 base stayed unmatched. Specimen collection occurred from a patient who underwent chemoradiotherapy. This receptor was obtained from a human donor with HPV-associated anogenital cancer. The chain has TRBV9 and TRBJ1-6, with 9 nucleotides matching TRBD1. The CDR3 DNA reads as TGTGCCAGCAGCGTAGGGGACAGGGTTTCACCCCTCCACTTT. Translation gives CASSVGDRVSPLHF.